This is a list of T cell receptor beta chains from one sample in a study of Ad26.COV2.S vaccination and SARS-CoV-2 variants. Profiling relied on immunoSEQ multiplex PCR, and the TCRdb table lists in-frame clones only, not all of them. The table shows 43,000 or so clones, with 75% to 85% occurring only once. Source: peripheral blood, taken after recovery from COVID-19. The receptors originated from a human donor who had recovered from COVID-19. Both conserved end residues are part of each CDR3. The D gene is left open where the match is weak. The size of a clone is reported for some rows only, either as once, few or many, or as a class for expanded clones.

V	size	D	J	DNA	CDR3
TRBV7-2	NA	TRBD2	TRBJ2-1	TGTGCCAGCAGCTTAGGAGGGACTAGCGGGATGGGTGAGCAGTTCTTC	CASSLGGTSGMGEQFF
TRBV2	once	NA	TRBJ2-2	TGTGCCAGCGGGGTTGGCACCGGGGAGCTGTTTTTT	CASGVGTGELFF
TRBV5-8	NA	NA	TRBJ1-5	TGTGTCAGCAGCTCGAGGAGGCGGGGCGCCCAGCCCCAGCATTTT	CVSSSRRRGAQPQHF
TRBV19	NA	NA	TRBJ1-1	TGTGCCAGTAGTATCGCGAAGGGAAGGGGCACTGAAGCTTTCTTT	CASSIAKGRGTEAFF
TRBV5-1	NA	NA	TRBJ2-6	TGCGCCAGCAGCAACCAGGGTTTCCCTGGGGCCAACGTCCTGACTTTC	CASSNQGFPGANVLTF
TRBV18	NA	NA	TRBJ2-7	TGTGCCAGCTCACTCCCCCCCTACGAGCAGTACTTC	CASSLPPYEQYF
TRBV10-2	NA	NA	TRBJ1-2	TGCGCCAGCAGTGACTCCAGACTGACTCTCTATGGCTACACCTTC	CASSDSRLTLYGYTF
TRBV28	NA	NA	TRBJ1-1	TGTGCCAGCAGTTTGCTCAAAGGAGGGTTCGCTGAAGCTTTCTTT	CASSLLKGGFAEAFF
TRBV27	once	NA	TRBJ2-1	TGTGCCAGCAGTTTAGGTTCGGGAGAGGGCAATGAGCAGTTCTTC	CASSLGSGEGNEQFF
TRBV9	NA	NA	TRBJ2-2	TGTGCCAGCAGCGTAGACCAAAACACCGGGGAGCTGTTTTTT	CASSVDQNTGELFF
TRBV6-5	NA	TRBD1	TRBJ1-1	TGTGCCAGCAGACGGAACAGGGACAGTGAAGCTTTCTTT	CASRRNRDSEAFF